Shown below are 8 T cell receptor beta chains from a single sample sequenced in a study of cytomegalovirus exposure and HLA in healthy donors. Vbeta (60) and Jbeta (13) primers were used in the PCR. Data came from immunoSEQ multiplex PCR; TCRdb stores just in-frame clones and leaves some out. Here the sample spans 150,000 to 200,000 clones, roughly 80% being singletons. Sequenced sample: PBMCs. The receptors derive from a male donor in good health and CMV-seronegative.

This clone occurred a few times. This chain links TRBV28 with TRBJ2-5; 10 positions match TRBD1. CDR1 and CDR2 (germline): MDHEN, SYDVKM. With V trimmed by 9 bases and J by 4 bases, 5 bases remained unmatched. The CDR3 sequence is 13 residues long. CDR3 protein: CASMTGGTETQYF. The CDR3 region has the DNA TGTGCCAGTATGACAGGGGGCACAGAGACCCAGTACTTC.

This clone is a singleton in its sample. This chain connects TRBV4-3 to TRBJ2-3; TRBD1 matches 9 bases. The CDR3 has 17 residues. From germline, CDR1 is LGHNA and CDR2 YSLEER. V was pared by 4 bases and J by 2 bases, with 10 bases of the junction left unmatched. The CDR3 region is CASSRRSGTGSTDTQYF. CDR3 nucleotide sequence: TGCGCCAGCAGCCGAAGATCCGGGACAGGGTCCACAGATACGCAGTATTTT.

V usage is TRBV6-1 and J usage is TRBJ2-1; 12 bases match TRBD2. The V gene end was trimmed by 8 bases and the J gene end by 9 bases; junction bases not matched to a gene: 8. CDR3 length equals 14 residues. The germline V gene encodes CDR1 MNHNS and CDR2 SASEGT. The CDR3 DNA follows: TGTGCCAGCCGAACTAGCGGGGGGTTTGGTGAGCAGTTCTTC. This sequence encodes CASRTSGGFGEQFF.

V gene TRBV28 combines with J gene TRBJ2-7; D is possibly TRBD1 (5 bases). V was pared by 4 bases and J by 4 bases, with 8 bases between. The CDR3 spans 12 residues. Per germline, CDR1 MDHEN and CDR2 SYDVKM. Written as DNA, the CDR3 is TGTGCCAGCAGTTCCGCAGGGTACGAGCAGTACTTC. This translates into CASSSAGYEQYF.

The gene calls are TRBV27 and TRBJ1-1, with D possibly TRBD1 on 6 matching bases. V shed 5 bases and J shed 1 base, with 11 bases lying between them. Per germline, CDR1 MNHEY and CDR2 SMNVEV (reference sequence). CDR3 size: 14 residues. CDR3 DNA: TGTGCCAGCAGTACCTGGACAGCGAACACTGAAGCTTTCTTT. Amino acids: CASSTWTANTEAFF.

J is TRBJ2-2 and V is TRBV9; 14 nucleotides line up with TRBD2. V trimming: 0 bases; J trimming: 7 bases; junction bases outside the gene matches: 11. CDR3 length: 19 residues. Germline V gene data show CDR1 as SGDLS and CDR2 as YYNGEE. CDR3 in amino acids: CASSVVTGLAGGGDGELFF. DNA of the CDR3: TGTGCCAGCAGCGTAGTAACCGGACTAGCGGGGGGCGGGGACGGGGAGCTGTTTTTT.

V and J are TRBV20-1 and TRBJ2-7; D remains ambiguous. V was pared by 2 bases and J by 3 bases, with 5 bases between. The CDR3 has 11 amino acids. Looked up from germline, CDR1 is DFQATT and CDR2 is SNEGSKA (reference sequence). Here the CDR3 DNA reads TGCAGTGCTAGACAGGACTACGAGCAGTACTTC. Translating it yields CSARQDYEQYF.

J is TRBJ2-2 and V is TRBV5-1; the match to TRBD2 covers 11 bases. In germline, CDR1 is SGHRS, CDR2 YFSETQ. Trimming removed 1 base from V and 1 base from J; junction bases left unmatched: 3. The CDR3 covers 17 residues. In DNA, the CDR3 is TGCGCCAGCAGCTTGCTAGCGGGGGGCATGAACACCGGGGAGCTGTTTTTT. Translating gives CASSLLAGGMNTGELFF.